The 18 T cell receptor beta chains below all came from one sample that was sequenced in a study of CD4 and CD8 cells across lung adenocarcinoma regions. Using its own MiXCR run on the PCR reads, TCRdb lists one record per CDR3 protein. The sample has 3,000 or so distinct CDR3 sequences, 55% to 75% seen once. Sample: CD4+ T cells from the margin of a lung tumor. These receptors came from a male donor with lung adenocarcinoma. The CD4 and CD8 labels of this study may be unreliable.

This clonotype is medium-sized (0.01 to 0.1%) in the sample. The V call is TRBV6-1, the J call TRBJ2-3; D gene unclear. CDR1 and CDR2 (germline): MNHNS, SASEGT. V was trimmed by 4 bases and J by 4 bases, leaving 12 bases between them. There are 14 residues in the CDR3. The CDR3 sequence: CASSVVTGSDTQYF. The CDR3 nucleotides are TGTGCCAGCAGTGTTGTTACTGGTTCAGATACGCAGTATTTT.

This clonotype was recorded only once. This chain uses TRBV6-1 with TRBJ2-2; the D gene is possibly TRBD1 (5 bases). Trimming shortened V by 1 base and J by 6 bases, and 15 bases separated the two germline ends. The V gene's germline CDR1 is MNHNS and CDR2 SASEGT. The CDR3 sequence is 16 residues long. The CDR3 DNA is TGTGCCAGCAGTGAAGTCGGCAGGGTGATTGCCGGGGAGCTGTTTTTT. It encodes CASSEVGRVIAGELFF.

This chain's CDR3 is CASTAAGGSNEQFF. The DNA of the CDR3 is TGTGCCAGCACCGCGGCAGGGGGAAGCAATGAGCAGTTCTTC. The chain recombines TRBV6-1 with TRBJ2-1, with 7 positions matching TRBD1. This CDR3 spans 14 amino acids. Losses at the gene ends were 7 bases for V and 6 bases for J; bases not matched to a gene: 9. The germline gives CDR1 MNHNS, CDR2 SASEGT.

Only a few counts were recorded for this clonotype. This chain joins TRBV14 and TRBJ2-1; D perhaps matches TRBD1 (6 bases). This CDR3 comprises 15 residues. CDR1 and CDR2 from the germline V gene are SGHDN and FVKESK. Trimming left V 4 bases short and J 9 bases short, with 19 bases between. CDR3 coding DNA: TGTGCCAGCAGCCCTCGGGCAGGGGCTCGGGGTGAGCAGTTCTTC. It codes for CASSPRAGARGEQFF.

The chain recombines TRBV6-1 with TRBJ2-1; D call uncertain. The closer fit of TRBJ2-5 to the DNA end suggests the J call may be wrong. There are 12 residues in the CDR3. Germline V gene sequence: CDR1 MNHNS, CDR2 SASEGT. The CDR3 DNA is TGTGCCAGCAATGGGGTAGGAGAGACCCAGTACTTC. It specifies CASNGVGETQYF.

The chain carries TRBV10-3 and TRBJ2-1; a weak D match, TRBD2 (5 bases). Germline CDR1 and CDR2: ENHRY and SYGVKD. CDR3 length equals 11 residues. The V end was cut by 10 bases, the J end by 8 bases, with 12 bases between. The CDR3, as DNA: TGTGCCACCAGATGGGAGTATGAGCAGTTCTTC. Its protein is CATRWEYEQFF.

This clonotype qualifies as large. One end of the junction fails to match germline, which may point to a read error. The chain joins TRBV6-5 to TRBJ2-1, with a possible D match to TRBD1 (7 bases). Germline V gene lookup returns CDR1 MNHEY and CDR2 SVGAGI. This CDR3 contains 14 residues. The CDR3 sequence: CASTSTGRFQQRYF. As DNA, the CDR3 is TGTGCCAGCACTTCGACAGGGAGGTTTCAGCAACGGTACTTC.

The V call is TRBV12-3 or TRBV12-4, the J call TRBJ1-3; no definite D call. V lost 2 bases and J lost 1, with 12 bases in between. CDR3 length: 16 amino acids. In DNA, the CDR3 is TGTGCCAGCAGTTTAAACACAATGGGTTCTGGAAACACCATATATTTT. Translated: CASSLNTMGSGNTIYF.

This chain uses TRBV27 with TRBJ2-5; 7 nucleotides match TRBD2. V trimming: 7 bases; J trimming: 6 bases; junction bases outside the gene matches: 14. CDR1 and CDR2 (germline): MNHEY, SMNVEV (reference sequence). This CDR3 has 15 amino acids. Here the CDR3 DNA reads TGTGCCAGCACCCTTAACGGCGGGAGTGAGAAGACCCAGTACTTC. Protein sequence: CASTLNGGSEKTQYF.

This clonotype was picked up a small number of times. The chain has TRBV7-3 and TRBJ2-1; maybe TRBD2 (6 bases). V lost 5 bases, J lost 1 base, and 9 bases lay in between. Per the germline V gene, CDR1 is SGHTA and CDR2 is FQGTGA. The CDR3 spans 14 residues. Here the CDR3 reads CASSLGLSYNEQFF. In nucleotides, the CDR3 is TGTGCCAGCAGCCTGGGACTTTCCTACAATGAGCAGTTCTTC. Drawing the rest from reference TRBV7-3 and TRBJ2-1, the complete variable domain is GAGVSQTPSNKVTEKGKYVELRCDPISGHTALYWYRQSLGQGPEFLIYFQGTGAADDSGLPNDRFFAVRPEGSVSTLKIQRTERGDSAVYLCASSLGLSYNEQFFGPGTRLTVL.

In DNA form, the CDR3 reads TGTGCCAGTGGACGGGGAACTAGCACAGATACGCAGTATTTT. Encoded protein: CASGRGTSTDTQYF. J is TRBJ2-3 and V is TRBV6-1; the D gene is possibly TRBD2 (5 bases). V lost 9 bases and J lost 0, with 13 bases in between. CDR3 size: 14 residues. CDR1 and CDR2 (germline): MNHNS, SASEGT.

The genes are TRBV6-1 and TRBJ2-5; D may be TRBD2 (6 bases). This CDR3 spans 16 amino acids. The V end lost 0 bases, the J end lost 1 base, and 12 bases lay between the germline ends. The germline CDR1 and CDR2 sequences are MNHNS and SASEGT. The DNA for the CDR3 is TGTGCCAGCAGTGAAGCGCCGAGCGGGCCCCAAGAGACCCAGTACTTC. Its translation is CASSEAPSGPQETQYF.

This clonotype was picked up one time. The chain links TRBV12-3 or TRBV12-4 to TRBJ2-2, with D maybe TRBD2 (5 bases). Trimming stripped 6 bases from V and 7 bases from J, with 12 bases between. CDR3 size: 13 residues. The CDR3, as DNA: TGTGCCAGCAGCCACGAGAGGGACGGGGAGCTGTTTTTT. Residues: CASSHERDGELFF.

The rearrangement links TRBV7-6 to TRBJ2-7; possibly TRBD1 or TRBD2 for D (5 bases each). V was trimmed by 5 bases and J by 2 bases, leaving 16 bases between them. Germline V lookup: CDR1 SGHVS, CDR2 FNYEAQ. The CDR3 runs 15 residues. CDR3 sequence reads: CASSPTGTLPYEQYF. The CDR3 region has the DNA TGTGCCAGCAGCCCAACCGGGACCCTTCCCTACGAGCAGTACTTC.

The rearrangement uses TRBV7-8 and TRBJ2-5; D is possibly TRBD2 (6 bases). The end of the DNA is better explained by TRBJ2-7, so the J call may be wrong. The germline V gene encodes CDR1 SGHVS and CDR2 FQNEAQ. This CDR3 is built from 20 residues. CDR3 nucleotide sequence: TGTGCCAGCAGCCCAACTAGCTCAGGGAAGTTTCGCGTCGGGTCCTACGAGCAGTACTTC. Its protein product is CASSPTSSGKFRVGSYEQYF.

The genes are TRBV6-1 and TRBJ1-5, with D unresolved. Germline assignment: CDR1 MNHNS and CDR2 SASEGT. This CDR3 contains 14 residues. V was pared by 4 bases and J by 3 bases, with 10 bases between. CDR3 sequence (DNA): TGTGCCAGCAGTGGGCAGAATTCCAATCAGCCCCAGCATTTT. This sequence encodes CASSGQNSNQPQHF.

The chain uses TRBV6-1 and TRBJ2-5, with 8 bases aligning to TRBD2. The last part of the DNA fits TRBJ2-7 better; the J call may be wrong. In germline, CDR1 is MNHNS, CDR2 SASEGT. CDR3 length: 15 amino acids. CDR3 nucleotide sequence: TGTGCCAGCAGTGCTAGGAGCGGGGGCCCCTACGAGCAGTACTTC. Translated, it gives CASSARSGGPYEQYF.

The chain has TRBV6-1 and TRBJ2-1, with 9 bases lining up with TRBD2. CDR1 and CDR2 (germline): MNHNS, SASEGT. The CDR3 totals 15 residues. J was trimmed by 1 base and V by 3 bases; bases with no gene match: 1. Here the CDR3 DNA reads TGTGCCAGCAGTGAGGCGGGAGGGTCCTACAATGAGCAGTTCTTC. The encoded protein is CASSEAGGSYNEQFF.